Below, one TCR beta chain is given with its context. The CDR3 extends over 16 amino acids. V lost 7 bases and J lost 1, with 18 bases in between. Germline lookup yields CDR1 LNHDA and CDR2 SQIVND (reference sequence). The protocol was immunoSEQ multiplex PCR, while the TCRdb copy is restricted to in-frame clones and leaves out a portion. Counted here are some 190,000 clones, less than 85% occurring once; the ten biggest clones make up roughly a tenth. The source of the sample is a study of blood T cell repertoires in COVID-19. The clonotype was recovered from an elderly woman with active or convalescent COVID-19. The sample consisted of peripheral blood. The chain combines TRBV19 with TRBJ2-3; possible D gene TRBD2, 6 bases. The CDR3 coding sequence is TGTGCCAGTACCTCCCGACTAGGAAGGGGCACAGATACGCAGTATTTT. Amino acids: CASTSRLGRGTDTQYF. The full variable domain, in which reference TRBV19 and TRBJ2-3 provide the parts outside the CDR3, is DGGITQSPKYLFRKEGQNVTLSCEQNLNHDAMYWYRQDPGQGLRLIYYSQIVNDFQKGDIAEGYSVSREKKESFPLTVTSAQKNPTAFYLCASTSRLGRGTDTQYFGPGTRLTVL.